Sequencing of this T cell receptor (beta chain) was carried out in a study of shared clonotypes between healthy human individuals. Study in general: CD4 naive and CD4 memory each took three plates per donor, while CD8 naive took two and CD8 memory one.

Study findings and constraints: The study found lower generation probabilities in non-shared clonotypes than in those shared by all four donors. What naive subsets generally showed was a larger estimated richness than memory subsets showed.

This CDR3 has 15 amino acids. Looked up from germline, CDR1 is MNHEY and CDR2 is SMNVEV (reference sequence). Germline trimming cut 5 bases from V and 10 bases from J; bases unmatched to any gene: 11. Every subset had its genomic DNA shared out evenly among several immunoSEQ plates. Sequencing used immunoSEQ multiplex PCR; TCRdb keeps in-frame clones, though not all of them. The sample shows about 980,000 clones, about three quarters of them seen only once. With regard to this clone: Its cognate antigen is unknown.

Sequences were obtained from memory CD4+ T cells sorted from blood. The subset here: CD45RA-negative fraction. The chain uses TRBV27 and TRBJ2-1; 10 bases agree with TRBD2. This clonotype was obtained from a man younger than 30 in good health. This CDR3 is CASSTPGLAPPEQFF. The CDR3 region has the DNA TGTGCCAGCAGTACGCCGGGACTAGCGCCTCCCGAGCAGTTCTTC.